This entry is about one T cell receptor (beta chain). CD8+CD57+ cell expansion had been shown by flow cytometry in patients chosen for sequencing. The data were taken from a study of CD8+CD57+ T cells in acquired aplastic anemia. Genomic DNA, the template, was used for profiling of the TCR beta VDJ and CDR3. One entry per CDR3 protein results from TCRdb running MiXCR on the reads. The data contain some 150,000 distinct CDR3 sequences, 70% to 80% of them seen just once; the ten biggest clones take up 40% to 55%. The clonotype was recovered from a human donor with aplastic anemia. The specimen sequenced was sorted CD4+, CD8+, or CD8+CD57+ T cells (not recorded which) from PBMCs.

CDR3 sequence reads: CAAGAGSNEQYF. CDR3 nucleotide sequence: TGTGCCGCGGGAGCGGGGAGCAATGAGCAGTACTTC. V gene TRBV6-2 or TRBV6-3 combines with J gene TRBJ2-7; 7 bases agree with TRBD2. CDR3 length: 12 amino acids. The V and J ends lost 11 bases and 7 bases, in that order; junction bases with no gene match: 11. Per germline, CDR1 MNHEY and CDR2 SVGEGT.